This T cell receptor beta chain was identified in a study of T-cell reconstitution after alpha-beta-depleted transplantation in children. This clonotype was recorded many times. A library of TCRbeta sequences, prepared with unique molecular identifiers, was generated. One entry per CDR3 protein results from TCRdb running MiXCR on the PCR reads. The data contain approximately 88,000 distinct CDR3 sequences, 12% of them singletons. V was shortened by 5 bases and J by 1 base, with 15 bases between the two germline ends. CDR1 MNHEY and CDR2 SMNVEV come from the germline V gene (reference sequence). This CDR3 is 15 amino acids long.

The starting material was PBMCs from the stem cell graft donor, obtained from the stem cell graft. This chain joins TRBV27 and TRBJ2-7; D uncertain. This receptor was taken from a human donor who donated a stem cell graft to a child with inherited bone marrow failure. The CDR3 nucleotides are TGTGCCAGCAGTCCCCCCGGAAAGTGGTCCTACGAGCAGTACTTC. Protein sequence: CASSPPGKWSYEQYF.